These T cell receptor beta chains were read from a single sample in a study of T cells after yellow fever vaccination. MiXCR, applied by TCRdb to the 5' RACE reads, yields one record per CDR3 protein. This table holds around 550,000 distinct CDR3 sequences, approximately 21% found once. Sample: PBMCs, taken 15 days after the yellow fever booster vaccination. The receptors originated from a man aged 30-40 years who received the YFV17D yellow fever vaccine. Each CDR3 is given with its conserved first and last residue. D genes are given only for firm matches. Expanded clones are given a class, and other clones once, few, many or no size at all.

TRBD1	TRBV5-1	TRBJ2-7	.	TGCGCCAGCAGCTTACAGGGGGGAAACTACGAGCAGTACTTC	CASSLQGGNYEQYF
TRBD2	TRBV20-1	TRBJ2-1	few	TGCAGTGCTAGTGGACTAGTCGAAAACAATGAGCAGTTCTTC	CSASGLVENNEQFF
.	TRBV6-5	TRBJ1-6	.	TGTGCCAGCAGTTACTCTATTCCGGGGAATCAACCCCTCCACTTT	CASSYSIPGNQPLHF
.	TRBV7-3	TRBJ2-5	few	TGTGCCAGCAGCCCCGGGGCCTCCCGGGAGACCCAGTACTTC	CASSPGASRETQYF
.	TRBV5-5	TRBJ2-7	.	TGTGCCAGCAGCGGGTCGGGACACTTGACGGGGTACGAGCAGTACTTC	CASSGSGHLTGYEQYF
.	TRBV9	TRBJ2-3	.	TGTGCCAGCAGCGTAGAAACGGCGGGGACAGATACGCAGTATTTT	CASSVETAGTDTQYF
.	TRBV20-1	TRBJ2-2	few	TGCAGTGCTAGAATCAGGTCGTACACCGGGGAGCTGTTTTTT	CSARIRSYTGELFF
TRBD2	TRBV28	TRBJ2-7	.	TGTGCCAGCACGGGGACTAGCGGGGGGGTAATCTACGAGCAGTACTTC	CASTGTSGGVIYEQYF
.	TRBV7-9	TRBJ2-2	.	TGTGCCAGTGGAGTAGGGATCCACACCGGGGAGCTGTTTTTT	CASGVGIHTGELFF
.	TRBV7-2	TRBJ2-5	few	TGTGCCAGCAGCTTCCCCGGTTACCAAGAGACCCAGTACTTC	CASSFPGYQETQYF
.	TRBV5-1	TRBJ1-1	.	TGCGCCAGCAGCTTGAAGGCCAGGGGGAACACTGAAGCTTTCTTT	CASSLKARGNTEAFF
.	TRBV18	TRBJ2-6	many	TGTGCCAGCTCAAACTCTGGGGCCAACGTCCTGACTTTC	CASSNSGANVLTF
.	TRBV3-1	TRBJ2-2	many	TGTGCCAGCAGCCGACAGGTGATGGGCGGCGGGGAGCTGTTTTTT	CASSRQVMGGGELFF
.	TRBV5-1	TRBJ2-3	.	TGCGCCAGCAGCCGGACGGGACATCAACCTCCAGATACGCAGTATTTT	CASSRTGHQPPDTQYF
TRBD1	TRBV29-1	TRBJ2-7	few	TGCAGCGTTTCGGTGACAGGGGGCTACGAGCAGTACTTC	CSVSVTGGYEQYF
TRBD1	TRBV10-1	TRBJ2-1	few	TGCGCCAGCCAGGGACAGGATAATGAGCAGTTCTTC	CASQGQDNEQFF
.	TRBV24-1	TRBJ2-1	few	TGTGCCACCAGTGGGAGGGCGGCTGAGCAGTTCTTC	CATSGRAAEQFF
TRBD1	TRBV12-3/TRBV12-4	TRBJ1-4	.	TGTGCCAGCAGTCCTAGGTGGGGACAGGGTAATGAAAAACTGTTTTTT	CASSPRWGQGNEKLFF
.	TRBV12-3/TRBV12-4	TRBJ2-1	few	TGTGCCAGCAGTTTCGGGACCCAAACTAATGAGCAGTTCTTC	CASSFGTQTNEQFF
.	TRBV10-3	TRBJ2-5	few	TGTGCCATCAGTGAGGCCACAGAATCGGCCCAGTACTTC	CAISEATESAQYF
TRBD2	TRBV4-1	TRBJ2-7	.	TGCGCCAGCAGCCACGGGACTAGCGGGAGCGACCAGTACTTC	CASSHGTSGSDQYF
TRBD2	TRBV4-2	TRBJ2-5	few	TGTGCCAGCAGCCAAGAGGGACTATCGGAGACCCAGTACTTC	CASSQEGLSETQYF
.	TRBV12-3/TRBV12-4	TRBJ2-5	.	TGTGCCAGCAGTTTAGAAACTAGGGGAGAGACCCAGTACTTC	CASSLETRGETQYF
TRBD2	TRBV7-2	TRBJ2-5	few	TGTGCCAGCAGCAAGAGGGCTAGCGGGGAGACCCAGTACTTC	CASSKRASGETQYF
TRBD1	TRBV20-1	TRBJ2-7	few	TGCAGTGCTCCTTCCCCGGGACAGCCTTTCTACGAGCAGTACTTC	CSAPSPGQPFYEQYF
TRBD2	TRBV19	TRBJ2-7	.	TGTGCCAGTAGTACAGGAGTAGCGGGAGACGGCGAGCAGTACTTC	CASSTGVAGDGEQYF
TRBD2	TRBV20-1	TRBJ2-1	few	TGCAGTGCTGGGGGGACTAGCGGGACTGGTGAGCAGTTCTTC	CSAGGTSGTGEQFF
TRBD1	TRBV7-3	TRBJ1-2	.	TGTGCCAGCAGCTCGGGACAGGGGTACGGTGGCTACACCTTC	CASSSGQGYGGYTF
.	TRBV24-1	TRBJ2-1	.	TGTGCCACCAGTGCTAACAATGAGCAGTTCTTC	CATSANNEQFF
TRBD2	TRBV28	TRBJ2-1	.	TGTGCCAGCAGTTTAAGGACTAGCGGGTTCTACAATGAGCAGTTCTTC	CASSLRTSGFYNEQFF
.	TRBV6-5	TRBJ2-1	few	TGTGCCAGCAGCTCCTCGGGTGGGCTAGTCCGTCAGGAGCAGTTCTTC	CASSSSGGLVRQEQFF
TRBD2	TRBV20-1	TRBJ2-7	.	TGCAGTGCTTTGCGCACGGGAGGGCGGAACGAGCAGTACTTC	CSALRTGGRNEQYF
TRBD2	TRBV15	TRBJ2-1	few	TGTGCCACCAGCAGGACAGCGGGAGGGTATAATGAGCAGTTCTTC	CATSRTAGGYNEQFF
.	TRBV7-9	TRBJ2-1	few	TGTGCCAGCAGCTTAGTTGGTGCAGGACCGGAGCAGTTCTTC	CASSLVGAGPEQFF
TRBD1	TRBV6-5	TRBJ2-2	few	TGTGCCAGCAGTTATCAGGGGGCGCACACCGGGGAGCTGTTTTTT	CASSYQGAHTGELFF
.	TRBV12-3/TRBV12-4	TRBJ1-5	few	TGTGCCAGCAGTTTTGCAGACAATCAGCCCCAGCATTTT	CASSFADNQPQHF
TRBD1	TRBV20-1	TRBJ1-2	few	TGCAGTGCTAGAGCTCAACAGGGGTCAAACGGCTACACCTTC	CSARAQQGSNGYTF
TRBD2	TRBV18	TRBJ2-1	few	TGTGCCAGCTCTGCCCGACAGGGACTAGCGGGAGGCAATGAGCAGTTCTTC	CASSARQGLAGGNEQFF
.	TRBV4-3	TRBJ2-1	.	TGCGCCAGCAGCCAGGGTCCGGGACAGGGACTTGCTAGCGGGATAAATGAGCAGTTCTTC	CASSQGPGQGLASGINEQFF
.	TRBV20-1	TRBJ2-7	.	TGCAGTGCCACTACCCGGACGGGGCGGTCCTACGAGCAGTACTTC	CSATTRTGRSYEQYF
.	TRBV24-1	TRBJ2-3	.	TGTGCCACCCAAGGAGATAAGACAGATACGCAGTATTTT	CATQGDKTDTQYF
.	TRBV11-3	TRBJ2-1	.	TGTGCCAGCAGCTTAGATTTCGGCGATGAGCAGTTCTTC	CASSLDFGDEQFF
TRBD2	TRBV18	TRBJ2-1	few	TGTGCCAGCTCACCACTAGGACTAGCGGGAGGTAATGAGCAGTTCTTC	CASSPLGLAGGNEQFF
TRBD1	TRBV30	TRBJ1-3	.	TGTGCCTGGACGGACAGGGGGTGGTACACCATATATTTT	CAWTDRGWYTIYF
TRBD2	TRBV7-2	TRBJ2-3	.	TGTGCCAGCAGCCCTAGCGGCGGGGATACGCAGTATTTT	CASSPSGGDTQYF
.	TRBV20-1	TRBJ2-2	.	TGCAGTGCTGGAACTGAATGGAAAACCGGGGAGCTGTTTTTT	CSAGTEWKTGELFF